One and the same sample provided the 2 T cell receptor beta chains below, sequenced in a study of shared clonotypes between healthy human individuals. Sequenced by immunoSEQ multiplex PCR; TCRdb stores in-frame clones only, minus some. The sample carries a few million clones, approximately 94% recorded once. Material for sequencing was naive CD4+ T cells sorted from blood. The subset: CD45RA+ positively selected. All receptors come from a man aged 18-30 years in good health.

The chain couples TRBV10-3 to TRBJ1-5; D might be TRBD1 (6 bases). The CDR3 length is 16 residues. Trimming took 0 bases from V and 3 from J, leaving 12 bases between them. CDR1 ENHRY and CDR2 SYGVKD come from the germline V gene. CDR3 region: CAISESQRGANQPQHF. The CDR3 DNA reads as TGTGCCATCAGTGAGTCGCAGAGGGGGGCCAATCAGCCCCAGCATTTT.

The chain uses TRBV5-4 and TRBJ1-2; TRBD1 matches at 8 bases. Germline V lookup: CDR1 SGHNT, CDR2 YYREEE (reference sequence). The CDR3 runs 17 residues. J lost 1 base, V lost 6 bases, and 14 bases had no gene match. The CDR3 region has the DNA TGTGCCAGCACCCGGGACAGGCTATCTATGAATAACTATGGCTACACCTTC. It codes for CASTRDRLSMNNYGYTF.